These T cell receptor beta chains were read from a single sample in a study of Graves' ophthalmopathy and Graves' hyperthyroidism. TCRdb re-called the multiplex PCR reads through MiXCR, storing one row per CDR3 protein. The sample gives some 520,000 distinct CDR3 sequences, 13% to 15% of which show up once; 9.8% is in the top ten. The sequenced material came from blood. Receptor source: a woman aged 25 to 39 with Graves' ophthalmopathy. The CDR3 runs from the conserved cysteine through the conserved F or W. D genes are given only for firm matches. Some rows mark clone size as missing; the rest say once, few, many or name a class of expanded clone.

d_call	clone_size	v_call	j_call	cdr3_nt	cdr3_aa
NA	many	TRBV20-1	TRBJ2-4	TGCAGTGCTCCTTGGGGGGAGACCAAAAACATTCAGTACTTC	CSAPWGETKNIQYF
NA	few	TRBV7-2	TRBJ2-7	TGTGCCAGCAGCCCTTCTGAGGGCAGGGGCTACGAGCAGTACTTC	CASSPSEGRGYEQYF
NA	few	TRBV5-1	TRBJ2-7	TGCGCCAGCAGCTTGGCCGTCAACACAGGCTACGAGCAGTACTTC	CASSLAVNTGYEQYF
NA	NA	TRBV6-5	TRBJ2-7	TGTGCCAGCAGTTACGGGGGGGCGTTGTACGAGCAGTACTTC	CASSYGGALYEQYF
NA	many	TRBV12-3/TRBV12-4	TRBJ1-2	TGTGCCAGCAGTTCCGACAGGTGGAACTATGGCTACACCTTC	CASSSDRWNYGYTF
NA	few	TRBV30	TRBJ2-2	TGTGCCTGGAGCCCCGGGGTTCGACGGGGGGAGCTGTTTTTT	CAWSPGVRRGELFF
NA	many	TRBV16	TRBJ1-5	TGTGCCAGCAGCCACACATCGGGGGGGCACAATCAGCCCCAGCATTTT	CASSHTSGGHNQPQHF
NA	many	TRBV12-3/TRBV12-4	TRBJ1-3	TGTGCCAGCGGATGGAGAAACACCATATATTTT	CASGWRNTIYF
TRBD2	many	TRBV20-1	TRBJ2-5	TGCAGTGCTCGGGGGGTCCCGGGACAAGAGACCCAGTACTTC	CSARGVPGQETQYF
NA	many	TRBV29-1	TRBJ1-1	TGCAGCGCAGAAACAGGAACAAACACTGAAGCTTTCTTT	CSAETGTNTEAFF
TRBD2	many	TRBV12-3/TRBV12-4	TRBJ2-7	TGTGCCAGCAGCCGCCCCTTAAGAGCGGGGGGGTCCTACGAGCAGTACTTC	CASSRPLRAGGSYEQYF
TRBD1	NA	TRBV11-2	TRBJ2-5	TGTGCCAGCAACTACAGGGGTCGGTACCAAGAGACCCAGTACTTC	CASNYRGRYQETQYF
TRBD2	many	TRBV15	TRBJ2-7	TGTGCCACCAGCAGAGATAACTGGGGAGGGCTTAAGAGCGAGCAGTACTTC	CATSRDNWGGLKSEQYF
TRBD1	many	TRBV11-3	TRBJ1-3	TGTGCCAGCAGCTTAATGGGACAGGGTTCAACTGGAAACACCATATATTTT	CASSLMGQGSTGNTIYF
TRBD1	many	TRBV28	TRBJ1-2	TGTGCCAGCAGTTCGGGACAGAAACGCTATGGCTACACCTTC	CASSSGQKRYGYTF
NA	many	TRBV11-1	TRBJ1-1	TGTGCCAGCAGCCCCACCCCGGGACCGAGCACTGAAGCTTTCTTT	CASSPTPGPSTEAFF